These T cell receptor beta chains were read from a single sample in a study of PD-L1 blockade in urothelial cancer. Here immunoSEQ multiplex PCR was the method, and the copy in TCRdb shows in-frame clones only, minus some. Of 50,000 to 75,000 clones listed, 80% to 90% are singletons. The specimen comprised PBMCs, sampled around atezolizumab (anti-PD-L1) treatment. These receptors were obtained from a man aged 65-85 years with urothelial cancer. CDR3s include the opening cysteine and the closing phenylalanine or tryptophan. Fields, in order: D gene, V gene, J gene, clone size, CDR3 DNA, CDR3 protein. A D gene is named only where the DNA matches it firmly. Size values are once, few and many counts, or a class for expanded clones, and some rows have none.

>NA|TRBV29-1|TRBJ1-1|NA
TGCAGCGTTACCCATTACCTTAATAGTGTGAACACTGAAGCTTTCTTT
CSVTHYLNSVNTEAFF
>TRBD1|TRBV6-1|TRBJ1-3|NA
TGTGCCAGCAGTGAAGCAACAGGGGGGGGAAACACCATATATTTT
CASSEATGGGNTIYF
>NA|TRBV6-1|TRBJ2-5|NA
TGTGCCAGCAGGGTCAGGGTTGGAGAGACCCAGTACTTC
CASRVRVGETQYF
>TRBD1|TRBV7-9|TRBJ2-1|once
TGTGCCAGCAGCTTGGCACAGGGGGTCCACAATGAGCAGTTCTTC
CASSLAQGVHNEQFF
>TRBD1|TRBV19|TRBJ1-3|once
TGTGCCAGTAGTTCACTGACAGGGATACCTGGAAACACCATATATTTT
CASSSLTGIPGNTIYF
>NA|TRBV7-9|TRBJ1-4|NA
TGTGCCAGCAGCTTAGATCAGGCAGATGAAAAACTGTTTTTT
CASSLDQADEKLFF
>TRBD1|TRBV9|TRBJ2-1|NA
TGTGCCAGCAGCCAAGGGACAGGAAAACACAATGAGCAGTTCTTC
CASSQGTGKHNEQFF
>NA|TRBV27|TRBJ1-1|NA
TGTGCCAGCAGTTTATCAGACAGTGGGGGGACTGAAGCTTTCTTT
CASSLSDSGGTEAFF
>NA|TRBV5-1|TRBJ2-3|NA
TGCGCCAGCAGCGGTTCACCCACTAGCACAGATACGCAGTATTTT
CASSGSPTSTDTQYF
>NA|TRBV5-1|TRBJ2-2|few
TGCGCCAGCAGCTTCCTAAGCACCGGGGAGCTGTTTTTT
CASSFLSTGELFF
>TRBD2|TRBV29-1|TRBJ2-3|NA
TGCAGCGTCAGTGGGGGGGACACAGATACGCAGTATTTT
CSVSGGDTDTQYF
>TRBD1|TRBV5-1|TRBJ2-1|NA
TGCGCCAGCAGCTTGAACAGGGGAGAGGGCAATGAGCAGTTCTTC
CASSLNRGEGNEQFF
>TRBD2|TRBV4-3|TRBJ2-7|NA
TGCGCCAGCAGCCAAGATAGAGCTAGCGGGCTACCCTACGAGCAGTACTTC
CASSQDRASGLPYEQYF
>NA|TRBV6-6|TRBJ1-4|NA
TGTGCCAGCACCTCGAGATCAACTAATGAAAAACTGTTTTTT
CASTSRSTNEKLFF
>TRBD2|TRBV6-5|TRBJ2-7|NA
TGTGCCAGCAGTCTAGCGGGAGTGGGCTACGAGCAGTACTTC
CASSLAGVGYEQYF
>TRBD1|TRBV4-1|TRBJ1-5|NA
TGCGCCAGCAGCCAAGCGGGACAGGGTTACAATCAGCCCCAGCATTTT
CASSQAGQGYNQPQHF
>NA|TRBV28|TRBJ1-1|NA
TGTGCCAGCAAAGTTCCCACTTCTTGGGCTTTCTTT
CASKVPTSWAFF
>TRBD2|TRBV9|TRBJ2-1|many
TGTGCCAGCAGCGTAGCTGGCCTAGCGGGAGGGCCCTTCGAGCAGTTCTTC
CASSVAGLAGGPFEQFF
>NA|TRBV9|TRBJ2-2|NA
TGTGCCAGCAGCGTAGAGCCCGGGGAGCTGTTTTTT
CASSVEPGELFF
>NA|TRBV4-3|TRBJ2-7|medium-sized
TGCGCCAGCAGCCAAGACGCTAGAGGGCGCGAGCAGTACTTC
CASSQDARGREQYF
>NA|TRBV27|TRBJ1-1|NA
TGTGCCAGCAGTTTTGGGTTGAGGGCGGGCACTGAAGCTTTCTTT
CASSFGLRAGTEAFF
>NA|TRBV4-1|TRBJ2-3|NA
TGCGCCAGCAGCCAACCCCCACAGGGCACGCAGTATTTT
CASSQPPQGTQYF
>TRBD2|TRBV5-1|TRBJ2-1|NA
TGCGCCAGCAGAACCACTAGCGGGGTGATCAATGAGCAGTTCTTC
CASRTTSGVINEQFF
>TRBD1|TRBV7-9|TRBJ1-4|NA
TGTGCCAGCAGCCCGGGACAGGGAAATGAAAAACTGTTTTTT
CASSPGQGNEKLFF
>TRBD1|TRBV28|TRBJ2-7|NA
TGTGCCAGCAGTTCCGGACAGGGGGCTTTCTACGAGCAGTACTTC
CASSSGQGAFYEQYF
>TRBD2|TRBV4-3|TRBJ2-3|NA
TGCGCCAGCAGCCTAAGTCCCTCCAGCGGGAGAGCGCATACGCAGTATTTT
CASSLSPSSGRAHTQYF
>NA|TRBV29-1|TRBJ2-2|NA
TGCAGCGTTGATCAGGGGACACCGAACACCGGGGAGCTGTTTTTT
CSVDQGTPNTGELFF
>TRBD2|TRBV7-7|TRBJ2-3|NA
TGTGCCAGCAGCTTATCAGCGGGATCAGATACGCAGTATTTT
CASSLSAGSDTQYF
>NA|TRBV4-1|TRBJ1-5|NA
TGCGCCAGCAGCCAATTCTTCAGGGATCAGCCCCAGCATTTT
CASSQFFRDQPQHF
>TRBD1|TRBV27|TRBJ1-1|NA
TGTGCCAGCAGTTTGGGACAGACGAACACTGAAGCTTTCTTT
CASSLGQTNTEAFF
>TRBD2|TRBV27|TRBJ2-1|NA
TGTGCCAGCAGTTATTTAGCGGGAGGGTACAATGAGCAGTTCTTC
CASSYLAGGYNEQFF
>NA|TRBV4-1|TRBJ2-1|few
TGCGCCAGCAGCCTGACAGGCGGGCTTGATGGGCAGTTCTTC
CASSLTGGLDGQFF
>NA|TRBV4-1|TRBJ1-4|NA
TGCGCCAGCAGCCAAGAAGTCGTGGGAGGAGAAAAACTGTTTTTT
CASSQEVVGGEKLFF
>TRBD1|TRBV5-8|TRBJ1-4|NA
TGTGCCAGCAGCCTACTATATCGACCGGGACAGGGTAATGAAAAACTGTTTTTT
CASSLLYRPGQGNEKLFF
>TRBD1|TRBV7-7|TRBJ2-2|NA
TGTGCTAGCAGCTTAACCCAGACAGGGGCCACGAACACCGGGGAGCTGTTTTTT
CASSLTQTGATNTGELFF
>NA|TRBV6-5|TRBJ1-5|NA
TGTGCCAGCAAGCCGACAGAGTCTAATCAGCCCCAGCATTTT
CASKPTESNQPQHF
>NA|TRBV7-9|TRBJ1-1|NA
TGTGCCAGCAGACCGGACAGCACTGAAGCTTTCTTT
CASRPDSTEAFF
>NA|TRBV19|TRBJ2-1|NA
TGTGCCAGTAGTATTTCCCAGGGCAGCGATGAGCAGTTCTTC
CASSISQGSDEQFF
>TRBD2|TRBV28|TRBJ2-1|NA
TGTGCCAGCAGTGAGCTAGCGGGAGGGCTTAGTAAGAATGAGCAGTTCTTC
CASSELAGGLSKNEQFF
>NA|TRBV7-9|TRBJ2-7|few
TGTGCCAGCAGCTGGACACCCTACGAGCAGTACTTC
CASSWTPYEQYF
>NA|TRBV15|TRBJ2-5|NA
TGTGCCACCAGCAGAGGAGCAGAGACCCAGTACTTC
CATSRGAETQYF
>NA|TRBV14|TRBJ2-7|NA
TGTGCCAGCAGCCCCGAACTAGATTCCTACGAGCAGTACTTC
CASSPELDSYEQYF
>NA|TRBV11-2|TRBJ2-7|NA
TGTGCCAGCAGCCCCAGCTACGAGCAGTACTTC
CASSPSYEQYF
>NA|TRBV7-6|TRBJ1-1|NA
TGTGCCAGCAGCTTAGGGCGGGGGGGGCCAGACACTGAAGCTTTCTTT
CASSLGRGGPDTEAFF
>NA|TRBV10-3|TRBJ1-1|few
TGTGCCATCAGTGCGGGGATGAACACTGAAGCTTTCTTT
CAISAGMNTEAFF
>TRBD1|TRBV19|TRBJ2-5|NA
TGTGCCAGCGGGGACAGCAGGCAAGAAGAGACCCAGTACTTC
CASGDSRQEETQYF
>TRBD2|TRBV5-4|TRBJ2-1|NA
TGTGCCAGCAACTTGTATACTAGCGGGACATTCTACTCCTACAATGAGCAGTTCTTC
CASNLYTSGTFYSYNEQFF